These T cell receptor beta chains were read from a single sample in a study of T cell responses to AZD1222 COVID-19 vaccine. Using immunoSEQ multiplex PCR, the repertoire was profiled, and TCRdb retains in-frame clones only, with some absent. The sample comprises about 130,000 clones, approximately 90% of which are singletons, and under 2.5% rests with the top ten. The specimen comprised peripheral blood, sampled on day 0 of AZD1222 vaccination. The receptor set was obtained from an adult in good health. The CDR3 runs from the conserved cysteine through the conserved F or W. D genes are given only for firm matches. The size of a clone is reported for some rows only, either as once, few or many, or as a class for expanded clones.

J | size | D | V | CDR3 | DNA
TRBJ1-4 | - | - | TRBV5-8 | CASSWGGIYTGSSNEKLFF | TGTGCCAGCAGCTGGGGGGGGATCTACACTGGATCATCAAATGAAAAACTGTTTTTT
TRBJ1-3 | - | - | TRBV9 | CASSVRVRGETRGNTIYF | TGTGCCAGCAGCGTACGGGTCAGGGGAGAGACTCGAGGAAACACCATATATTTT
TRBJ1-1 | - | - | TRBV4-3 | CASSQRGFGTEAFF | TGCGCCAGCAGCCAAAGAGGGTTTGGCACTGAAGCTTTCTTT
TRBJ1-1 | - | TRBD1 | TRBV5-6 | CASRNNRGRVPLNTEAFF | TGTGCCAGCAGAAATAACAGGGGGCGCGTACCCCTGAACACTGAAGCTTTCTTT
TRBJ1-1 | - | - | TRBV7-9 | CASTQGLMNTEAFF | TGTGCCAGCACCCAGGGCCTAATGAACACTGAAGCTTTCTTT
TRBJ1-1 | once | - | TRBV7-3 | CASSQRGGPKNTEAFF | TGTGCCAGCAGTCAGAGAGGGGGGCCCAAGAACACTGAAGCTTTCTTT
TRBJ2-7 | once | - | TRBV5-6 | CASSPTGTSYEQYF | TGTGCCAGCAGCCCGACAGGGACTAGTTACGAGCAGTACTTC
TRBJ1-2 | - | - | TRBV9 | CASSVDSEAYGYTF | TGTGCCAGCAGCGTAGACTCGGAAGCCTATGGCTACACCTTC
TRBJ1-1 | - | - | TRBV11-2 | CASSYTPRALPEAFF | TGTGCCAGCAGCTACACCCCAAGGGCCTTACCTGAAGCTTTCTTT
TRBJ2-7 | - | TRBD2 | TRBV6-5 | CASSYSTSGIYEQYF | TGTGCCAGCAGTTACTCGACTAGCGGGATCTACGAGCAGTACTTC
TRBJ1-2 | - | - | TRBV6-5 | CASSPAGGSYYGYTF | TGTGCCAGCAGCCCCGCTGGGGGCTCTTACTATGGCTACACCTTC
TRBJ1-2 | once | - | TRBV7-9 | CASSSTGQVNYGYTF | TGTGCCAGCAGTTCTACGGGACAAGTTAACTATGGCTACACCTTC
TRBJ2-3 | - | - | TRBV7-9 | CASSLVGGHSTDTQYF | TGTGCCAGCAGCTTAGTAGGCGGCCATAGCACAGATACGCAGTATTTT
TRBJ1-2 | once | - | TRBV5-1 | CASSGGGYGYTF | TGCGCCAGCAGCGGGGGAGGCTATGGCTACACCTTC
TRBJ2-1 | - | TRBD2 | TRBV18 | CASSPRSGRWNEQFF | TGTGCCAGCTCACCAAGAAGCGGGAGGTGGAATGAGCAGTTCTTC
TRBJ2-7 | - | - | TRBV18 | CASSPGGGSSYEQYF | TGTGCCAGCTCACCAGGGGGCGGGAGCTCCTACGAGCAGTACTTC
TRBJ2-5 | - | TRBD1 | TRBV10-3 | CAMGPGGETQYF | TGTGCCATGGGTCCAGGGGGAGAGACCCAGTACTTC
TRBJ1-5 | - | TRBD1 | TRBV10-3 | CAISTGTGTNQPQHF | TGTGCCATCAGTACCGGGACAGGGACGAATCAGCCCCAGCATTTT
TRBJ1-2 | - | TRBD1 | TRBV19 | CASSNSYRGDYGYTF | TGTGCCAGTAGTAATAGCTACAGGGGTGACTATGGCTACACCTTC
TRBJ1-2 | - | - | TRBV14 | CASSQDMGLGGYTF | TGTGCCAGCAGCCAAGATATGGGACTCGGTGGCTACACCTTC
TRBJ1-2 | once | - | TRBV10-3 | CAISPDTINYGYTF | TGTGCCATCAGCCCAGACACGATAAATTATGGCTACACCTTC
TRBJ1-2 | - | TRBD1 | TRBV9 | CASSTRDRGPGYTF | TGTGCCAGCAGCACCCGGGACAGGGGGCCTGGCTACACCTTC
TRBJ2-5 | - | TRBD2 | TRBV28 | CASSPSGMYQETQYF | TGTGCCAGCAGTCCTAGCGGCATGTACCAAGAGACCCAGTACTTC
TRBJ1-5 | - | - | TRBV30 | CAWSVLGRDQPQHF | TGTGCCTGGAGTGTACTCGGCAGGGATCAGCCCCAGCATTTT
TRBJ1-6 | once | - | TRBV18 | CASSPPLGVNSPLHF | TGTGCCAGCTCACCACCCTTGGGGGTTAATTCACCCCTCCACTTT
TRBJ1-5 | few | - | TRBV7-6 | CASSLPRGPQHF | TGTGCCAGCAGCCTCCCCCGAGGGCCCCAGCATTTT
TRBJ1-2 | - | - | TRBV6-2/TRBV6-3 | CASSYSGGGDGYTF | TGTGCCAGCAGTTACTCGGGCGGAGGCGACGGCTACACCTTC
TRBJ1-5 | - | - | TRBV7-9 | CASSLVVGIGNQPQHF | TGTGCCAGCAGCTTAGTTGTGGGTATCGGCAATCAGCCCCAGCATTTT
TRBJ1-2 | - | - | TRBV6-2/TRBV6-3 | CASSSRSTGNVHGYTF | TGTGCCAGCAGCTCCCGCTCGACAGGCAACGTTCATGGCTACACCTTC
TRBJ1-5 | - | - | TRBV7-2 | CASSLRDGSNQPQHF | TGTGCCAGCAGCTTACGGGACGGGAGCAATCAGCCCCAGCATTTT
TRBJ1-1 | - | - | TRBV5-6 | CASSPNLWNTEAFF | TGTGCCAGCAGCCCAAACCTGTGGAACACTGAAGCTTTCTTT
TRBJ2-1 | - | TRBD1 | TRBV6-5 | CASSRQGADNEQFF | TGTGCCAGCTCTAGACAGGGGGCGGACAATGAGCAGTTCTTC
TRBJ1-3 | - | - | TRBV6-5 | CASVGSGFSGNTIYF | TGTGCCAGCGTTGGGAGTGGGTTCTCTGGAAACACCATATATTTT
TRBJ1-5 | - | - | TRBV10-3 | CAIKSGVENQPQHF | TGTGCCATCAAGTCGGGGGTAGAGAATCAGCCCCAGCATTTT
TRBJ2-3 | - | - | TRBV19 | CASSIDPTDTQYF | TGTGCCAGTAGTATAGATCCTACAGATACGCAGTATTTT
TRBJ1-6 | - | - | TRBV19 | CAFPTPRGVRSPLHF | TGTGCCTTCCCGACCCCCAGGGGCGTCCGTTCACCCCTCCACTTT
TRBJ1-1 | - | - | TRBV7-9 | CASSSSGGGKGEAFF | TGTGCCAGCAGCTCGAGTGGGGGTGGGAAAGGAGAAGCTTTCTTT
TRBJ2-3 | - | TRBD1 | TRBV6-4 | CASSEAGQGSDTQYF | TGTGCCAGCAGTGAGGCTGGACAGGGTTCAGATACGCAGTATTTT
TRBJ1-2 | - | TRBD1 | TRBV19 | CASSPRDRAFDGYTF | TGTGCCAGTAGTCCTCGGGACAGGGCGTTCGATGGCTACACCTTC
TRBJ2-2 | once | - | TRBV7-2 | CASSYGEGELFF | TGTGCCAGCAGTTATGGGGAGGGGGAGCTGTTTTTT
TRBJ2-7 | once | - | TRBV19 | CASSGGTSYEQYF | TGTGCCAGTAGTGGCGGGACCTCCTACGAGCAGTACTTC
TRBJ2-7 | - | TRBD1 | TRBV3-1/TRBV3-2 | CASRGFSRQGHEQYF | TGTGCCAGCAGGGGATTTTCAAGACAGGGTCACGAGCAGTACTTC
TRBJ2-1 | - | TRBD2 | TRBV19 | CASSMGGLSSYNEQFF | TGTGCCAGTAGTATGGGGGGACTAAGCTCCTACAATGAGCAGTTCTTC
TRBJ1-1 | - | - | TRBV19 | CASSLAGGKNTEAFF | TGTGCCAGTAGCCTCGCCGGCGGAAAGAACACTGAAGCTTTCTTT
TRBJ2-7 | - | - | TRBV18 | CASSPGGTAYEQYF | TGTGCCAGCTCACCCGGTGGGACGGCCTACGAGCAGTACTTC
TRBJ2-3 | - | - | TRBV5-4 | CASSLARGKTDTQYF | TGTGCCAGCAGCTTGGCTCGGGGCAAAACAGATACGCAGTATTTT
TRBJ2-1 | - | TRBD2 | TRBV11-1 | CASRPTSGGPYNEQFF | TGTGCCAGCAGACCAACTAGCGGGGGTCCTTACAATGAGCAGTTCTTC
TRBJ1-1 | - | TRBD1 | TRBV4-1 | CASSQPDRENTEAFF | TGCGCCAGCAGCCAACCCGACAGGGAGAACACTGAAGCTTTCTTT
TRBJ2-2 | - | - | TRBV5-4 | CASSGKRDSPNTGELFF | TGTGCCAGCAGCGGAAAGCGGGACAGCCCAAACACCGGGGAGCTGTTTTTT
TRBJ1-5 | - | TRBD1 | TRBV28 | CASSKAGTGRRDQPQHF | TGTGCCAGCAGTAAAGCCGGGACAGGGAGGAGGGATCAGCCCCAGCATTTT
TRBJ1-5 | - | - | TRBV30 | CAWSATRIQPQHF | TGTGCCTGGAGTGCGACCCGTATACAGCCCCAGCATTTT
TRBJ2-7 | - | - | TRBV7-3 | CASSLPGATYEQYF | TGTGCCAGCAGCTTACCAGGGGCCACCTACGAGCAGTACTTC
TRBJ2-3 | - | TRBD2 | TRBV10-3 | CASNLQAGGSADTQYF | TGTGCCTCCAACCTTCAGGCGGGAGGATCGGCAGATACGCAGTATTTT